This T cell receptor beta chain came from a study of T cells in Graves' hyperthyroidism and ophthalmopathy. Study conclusions and caveats: Researchers found most expanded thyroid clonotypes above 0.001 in blood as well.

What was amplified from RNA transcripts were TCR beta CDR3 regions. The HTBI primer set was used in a first-round RT-PCR of the TCR CDR3. TCRdb called the multiplex PCR reads again in MiXCR, with one record for every CDR3 protein. The table includes hundreds of thousands of distinct CDR3 sequences, roughly 32% detected once. This clonotype was observed many times. The antigen remains undetermined. This CDR3 spans 11 amino acids. Per the germline V gene, CDR1 is MNHEY and CDR2 is SVGAGI. V was clipped by 10 bases and J by 7 bases, with 13 bases between them. The material sequenced was blood. This TCR came from a woman aged 40 to 50 with Graves' hyperthyroidism. The chain recombines TRBV6-5 with TRBJ2-5, with D perhaps assigned TRBD1 or TRBD2 (5 bases each). In DNA form, the CDR3 reads TGTGCCACCCGGGACGAGGGGACCCAGTACTTC. Residues: CATRDEGTQYF.